The present entry profiles one T cell receptor beta chain with its context. Profiled with immunoSEQ multiplex PCR; TCRdb holds only in-frame clones, not every one. The sample yields 310,000 or so clones, about 86% seen once. The V end lost 5 bases, the J end lost 8 bases, and 15 bases lay between the germline ends. The CDR3 runs to 14 residues. Germline CDR1 MNHEY, CDR2 SMNVEV (reference sequence). The data originate from a study of blood T cell repertoires in COVID-19. This chain uses TRBV27 with TRBJ2-2; a weak D match, TRBD1 (6 bases). This receptor was obtained from a young woman who had recovered from COVID-19. The sample taken for sequencing was peripheral blood. DNA of the CDR3: TGTGCCAGCAGTACCATCCCCAGGGGTGGGGAGCTGTTTTTT. Amino acid sequence: CASSTIPRGGELFF.